Reported below is one TCR beta chain. Qualities for individual bases were not recorded, and no much larger clone is one base off. This sample is part of a study of T cells during gluten challenge in celiac disease (dated by TCRdb to the late 2010s). A note on the overall study: Paired single-cell TCR sequencing was performed for several challenge participants showing a significant rise in HLA-DQ:gluten tetramer-binding T cells. Blood was collected at baseline, day 6 and day 14 of the challenge, whereas duodenal biopsies were collected at baseline and day 14. Single-cell libraries were sequenced paired-end 250 bp and bulk libraries paired-end 300 bp on the Illumina MiSeq. What the work shows at the level of the full study, not this receptor alone: Gluten-specific T cells in the circulation reached a peak on day 6, and the day-6 repertoire appeared to be made up largely of expanded preexisting memory clonotypes. Increased clonal expansion on day 6 was shown by a lower sample-corrected Shannon diversity of circulating gluten-specific T cells. Across the 7 patients, 12-44% of single-cell TCR-alpha/beta clonotypes seen at the latest time point had also been present at baseline, compared with about 51-56% in the bulk data.

Blood cells were gated as tetramer-binding CD4+ effector-memory gut-homing T cells: CD3+, CD45RA-, CD62L-, integrin beta7+, with lineage markers excluded. A 14-day oral dietary gluten challenge was undertaken by treated celiac disease patients on a gluten-free diet so that recall of gluten-specific T cells could be studied. An Aria II cell sorter was used to sort cells as single cells, and also in bulk when tetramer-positive cells were relatively plentiful. Peripheral blood mononuclear cells were isolated by Ficoll density gradient centrifugation and cryopreserved before staining. Before tetramer-binding CD4+ T cells were sorted, thawed cells were stained with a pool of PE-conjugated HLA-DQ:gluten tetramers that present immunodominant gluten epitopes. Blood samples underwent tetramer-based enrichment after HLA-DQ:gluten tetramer staining. Receptor libraries were prepared by single-cell sequencing. Sequencer: Illumina MiSeq. Three nested PCRs with multiplexed primers covering all TRA and TRB V genes were used to amplify paired single-cell TCR-alpha and TCR-beta sequences. The source study handled its data this way. Reads were preprocessed with selected pRESTO steps, and V, D, J genes and CDR3 junctions were assigned with IMGT/HighV-QUEST. A single cell was kept only if the cell was a valid singleton with no more than three chains, each backed by 100 or more reads. A clonotype was defined by identical paired TCR-alpha/beta nucleotide sequences, and sharing across patients of only about 0.2% pointed to negligible cross-contamination. In samples containing more than 20 cells, repertoire diversity was estimated using an undersampling-corrected Shannon index. The public reads were reanalyzed by TCRdb: fastp trimming at Q25, MiXCR alignment, in-frame beta chains only. Rows merge per CDR3 protein into single entries with the most common DNA and genes. These V and J calls originate from TCRdb's pipeline instead of the authors' own analysis. The sample has hundreds of distinct CDR3 sequences on record, around half of them singletons. Jointly, the top ten make up more than 65% of the sample.

The source is a female donor with celiac disease. The sample was gluten-specific CD4+ T cells sorted from blood using tetramers, taken at baseline or on day 6, 14 or 28 of gluten challenge (not recorded which).

The CDR3 region reads CASSHRPGGQETQYF. The sequenced DNA: TGCGCCAGCAGCCATCGGCCAGGGGGTCAAGAGACCCAGTACTTC. The V gene is TRBV5-1 and the J gene is TRBJ2-5, with 7 middle bases fitting TRBD1. Its CDR3 holds 15 amino acids, cysteine through phenylalanine. Of the read, only the CDR3 DNA is kept; its 45 bases are in frame from base 1. Via the germline V gene, CDR1 is SGHRS and CDR2 YFSETQ. Trimming accounts for 4 bases at V and 2 bases at J, while the number of junction bases matched to no gene is 8.